Listed here are 19 T cell receptor beta chains from one sample, sequenced in a study of spatial heterogeneity in lung cancer. Time point in this sample: sample taken at primary tumor resection. From tumor, nontumor lung or frozen PBMC, whole RNA was taken unsorted for sequencing. Each CDR3 protein gets one entry after TCRdb re-called the 5' RACE reads with MiXCR. The table includes tens of thousands of distinct CDR3 sequences, 6% to 8% detected once. The starting material was PBMCs, obtained at surgery. These receptors all stem from a male donor with early-stage non-small cell lung cancer.

This clonotype was counted ten times or more. The V gene is TRBV5-1, the J gene TRBJ2-1, with TRBD2 identical over 11 bases. Germline V CDR1 and CDR2: SGHRS, YFSETQ. V shed 4 bases, J shed 2 bases, and the junction held 2 bases outside the gene matches. The CDR3 is 15 amino acids. CDR3 sequence (DNA): TGCGCCAGCAGCGAGACTAGCGGGACCTACAATGAGCAGTTCTTC. Protein product: CASSETSGTYNEQFF.

This clonotype was counted ten times or more. V usage is TRBV20-1 and J usage is TRBJ2-7, with TRBD1 matching over 12 bases. Losses at the gene ends were 6 bases for V and 2 bases for J; bases not matched to a gene: 5. CDR3 length: 14 residues. From germline, CDR1 is DFQATT and CDR2 SNEGSKA (reference sequence). CDR3 region: CSATGTGGAYEQYV. DNA of the CDR3: TGCAGTGCGACCGGGACAGGGGGCGCCTACGAGCAGTACGTC.

This clonotype was observed at least ten times. The chain couples TRBV5-1 to TRBJ2-5; D gene unclear. There are 15 residues in the CDR3. Germline V gene sequence: CDR1 SGHRS, CDR2 YFSETQ. Trimming removed 3 bases at V and 5 bases at J, with 17 bases between. The DNA for the CDR3 is TGCGCCAGCAGCTCAGGACCCCGGATCGAGGAGACCCAGTACTTC. Protein sequence: CASSSGPRIEETQYF.

This clonotype was counted ten times or more. V usage is TRBV5-6 and J usage is TRBJ1-4; the D gene is possibly TRBD1 (6 bases). The germline gives CDR1 SGHDT, CDR2 YYEEEE. The length of the CDR3 is 15 residues. V was cut by 0 bases and J by 3 bases, with 9 bases left in between. CDR3 in amino acids: CASSLADRPNEKLFF. The CDR3 nucleotides are TGTGCCAGCAGCTTGGCCGACAGGCCTAATGAAAAACTGTTTTTT.

In its sample, this clonotype was seen many times. The CDR3 spells CASRNPYRGVSPLHF. CDR3 coding DNA: TGTGCCAGCAGAAACCCTTACAGGGGTGTCTCACCCCTCCACTTT. The chain recombines TRBV11-2 with TRBJ1-6, with 7 bases lining up with TRBD1. The J segment lost 10 bases and the V segment lost 6 bases, leaving 12 bases of the junction unmatched. The CDR3 spans 15 residues. CDR1 and CDR2 (germline): SGHAT, FQNNGV.

This clonotype was detected only a few times. V is TRBV6-6 and J is TRBJ2-3; 10 positions match TRBD1. The germline V gene has CDR1 MNHNY and CDR2 SVGAGI (reference sequence). After removal of 7 bases from V and 2 bases from J, the junction contained 6 bases not matched to a gene. CDR3 size: 15 residues. This CDR3 is CASTLRQGATDTQYF. Written as DNA, the CDR3 is TGTGCCAGCACCCTACGACAGGGGGCCACAGATACGCAGTATTTT.

Only a few counts were recorded for this clonotype. The chain employs TRBV20-1 and TRBJ2-3; no reliable D call. CDR3 length: 16 amino acids. The V and J ends lost 0 bases and 4 bases respectively, with 17 bases between them. Germline CDR1 reads DFQATT; CDR2 reads SNEGSKA (reference sequence). This CDR3 reads CSARDYRKYGADTQYF. The CDR3 nucleotides are TGCAGTGCTAGAGATTACCGGAAATACGGAGCAGATACGCAGTATTTT.

This clonotype turned up a few times. V and J are TRBV7-9 and TRBJ1-1; D remains unclear. V lost 1 base to trimming and J lost 6 bases, with 6 bases between them. The germline CDR1 and CDR2 sequences are SEHNR and FQNEAQ (reference sequence). CDR3 size: 12 residues. This CDR3 is CASSLGGSEAFF. The CDR3 DNA sequence: TGTGCCAGCAGCTTAGGGGGTTCTGAAGCTTTCTTT.

This clonotype was seen a few times. The chain has TRBV20-1 and TRBJ2-7; TRBD2 agrees at 7 bases. The CDR3 is made up of 15 amino acids. Germline loops: CDR1 DFQATT, CDR2 SNEGSKA (reference sequence). V was pared by 6 bases and J by 5 bases, with 16 bases of the junction left unmatched. The CDR3 reads CSALELGGSGNEQYF. In DNA, the CDR3 is TGCAGTGCGCTCGAACTGGGAGGGTCAGGGAACGAGCAGTACTTC.

This clonotype was detected many times. This rearrangement joins TRBV15 to TRBJ2-1; 12 bases align to TRBD2. The CDR3 loop spans 21 amino acids. CDR1 is LNHNV, CDR2 YYDKDF, per germline (reference sequence). The J segment lost 0 bases and the V segment lost 1 base, leaving 13 bases of the junction unmatched. In DNA, the CDR3 is TGTGCCACCAGCAGAGGACCCACTAGCGGGAGGCCCCATAGCTCCTACAATGAGCAGTTCTTC. Translating gives CATSRGPTSGRPHSSYNEQFF.

The V gene is TRBV10-3, the J gene TRBJ1-5; no clear D gene. Per the germline V gene, CDR1 is ENHRY and CDR2 is SYGVKD. CDR3 length: 13 amino acids. V was clipped by 4 bases and J by 7 bases, with 11 bases between them. The CDR3 nucleotides are TGTGCCATCAGTGGAAAGGTTGACCAGCCCCAGCATTTT. Protein sequence: CAISGKVDQPQHF.

This clonotype was detected ten times or more. This chain connects TRBV4-3 to TRBJ1-6, with TRBD1 matching over 7 bases. CDR3 length equals 14 residues. Germline CDR1 reads LGHNA; CDR2 reads YSLEER. With V trimmed by 4 bases and J by 6 bases, 3 bases remained unmatched. CDR3 sequence (DNA): TGCGCCAGCAGCCCGGGACAGATTAATTCACCCCTCCACTTT. Its translation is CASSPGQINSPLHF.

This clonotype was seen ten or more times. Written as DNA, the CDR3 is TGTGCCAGCAGCCGCGACGGGACAGGGGGCCGGAATACGCAGTATTTT. Translation gives CASSRDGTGGRNTQYF. V is TRBV7-2 and J is TRBJ2-3; TRBD1 matches 12 bases. The CDR3 spans 16 residues. CDR1 SGHTA and CDR2 FQGNSA come from the germline V gene. J gave up 7 bases and V 5 bases, and 10 bases lay outside the gene matches.

This sequence joins TRBV12-3 or TRBV12-4 and TRBJ2-5; tentatively, D is TRBD1 (5 bases). V lost 3 bases and J lost 5, with 10 bases in between. The CDR3 length is 13 residues. CDR3 bases: TGTGCCAGCAGTTTTCCAGGGATGGAGACCCAGTACTTC. It encodes CASSFPGMETQYF.

Many counts were recorded for this clonotype. This chain joins TRBV12-3 or TRBV12-4 and TRBJ2-5, with 8 bases matching TRBD2. The J segment lost 2 bases and the V segment lost 9 bases, leaving 5 bases of the junction unmatched. This CDR3 has 13 residues. CDR3 in DNA: TGTGCCAGTTGCGGGGGGAATCAAGAGACCCAGTACTTC. Encoded protein: CASCGGNQETQYF.

This clonotype was recorded a few times. The CDR3 sequence: CSGAGTGLGELFF. The CDR3 nucleotides read TGCAGCGGTGCCGGGACAGGGTTAGGGGAGCTGTTTTTT. V usage is TRBV29-1 and J usage is TRBJ2-2; 9 positions agree with TRBD1. V lost 7 bases and J lost 8; bases outside the gene matches: 8. Per the germline V gene, CDR1 is SQVTM and CDR2 is ANQGSEA. There are 13 residues in the CDR3.

The chain couples TRBV7-6 to TRBJ2-3; a possible D gene is TRBD2 (6 bases). Germline-derived CDR1 and CDR2 are SGHVS and FNYEAQ. V lost 0 bases to trimming and J lost 0 bases, with 13 bases between them. The CDR3 is made up of 17 amino acids. CDR3 sequence (DNA): TGTGCCAGCAGCTTAGCGGGGACTTGGGTTAGCACAGATACGCAGTATTTT. Its protein is CASSLAGTWVSTDTQYF.

This clonotype was counted ten times or more. The chain carries TRBV2 and TRBJ2-5, with 11 bases aligning to TRBD2. The CDR3 has 14 residues. Germline values: CDR1 SNHLY, CDR2 FYNNEI. V lost 7 bases to trimming and J lost 4 bases; unmatched junction nucleotides: 5. CDR3 nucleotides: TGTGCCAGCATTGTAGGACTAGCGGGAGAGACCCAGTACTTC. It encodes CASIVGLAGETQYF.

This clonotype was counted many times. This chain uses TRBV29-1 with TRBJ1-2, with D uncertain. V shed 5 bases and J shed 1 base, with 14 bases lying between them. The CDR3 length is 14 residues. In germline, CDR1 is SQVTM, CDR2 ANQGSEA. CDR3 in amino acids: CSVSSPAINYGYTF. Here the CDR3 DNA reads TGCAGCGTTTCGTCGCCAGCCATTAACTATGGCTACACCTTC.